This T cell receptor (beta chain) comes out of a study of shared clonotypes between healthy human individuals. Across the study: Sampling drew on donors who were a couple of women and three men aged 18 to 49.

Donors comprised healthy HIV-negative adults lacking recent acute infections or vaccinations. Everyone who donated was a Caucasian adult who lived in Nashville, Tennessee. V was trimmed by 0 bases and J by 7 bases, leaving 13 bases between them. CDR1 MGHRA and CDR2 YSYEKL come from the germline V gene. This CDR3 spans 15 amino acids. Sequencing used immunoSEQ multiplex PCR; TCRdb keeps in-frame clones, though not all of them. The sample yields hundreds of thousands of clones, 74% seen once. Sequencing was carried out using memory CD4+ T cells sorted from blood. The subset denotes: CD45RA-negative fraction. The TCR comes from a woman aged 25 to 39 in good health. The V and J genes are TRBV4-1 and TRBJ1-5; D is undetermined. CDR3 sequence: CASSQDGRSTQPQHF. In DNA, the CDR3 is TGCGCCAGCAGCCAAGATGGGAGATCGACCCAGCCCCAGCATTTT.